The 11 T cell receptor beta chains below all came from one sample that was sequenced in a study of neurological immune-mediated disorders. Described time point: longitudinal time-point 3. Via MiXCR, TCRdb re-called the 5' RACE reads, giving one row per CDR3 protein. The sample contains tens of thousands of distinct CDR3 sequences, approximately 4.3% of which appear only once. The source material was PBMCs. The receptors here all came from a woman aged 60-75 years with multiple sclerosis.

This clonotype was recorded at least ten times. Germline and junction disagree at one end, which may indicate a read error. The genes are TRBV28 and TRBJ1-4; D may be TRBD1 (6 bases). The CDR3 is made up of 14 amino acids. Germline values: CDR1 MDHEN, CDR2 SYDVKM. CDR3 nucleotides: TGTGCCAGCAGTTTAGGAGGGGCGAAGGGGGGCTGGAGTTTT. Its protein is CASSLGGAKGGWSF. Full variable domain (rest looked up from reference TRBV28 and TRBJ1-4): DVKVTQSSRYLVKRTGEKVFLECVQDMDHENMFWYRQDPGLGLRLIYFSYDVKMKEKGDIPEGYSVSREKKERFSLILESASTNQTSMYLCASSLGGAKGGWSFGSGTQLSVL.

This clonotype was observed many times. The chain recombines TRBV7-2 with TRBJ2-5; 8 positions agree with TRBD2. The germline V gene encodes CDR1 SGHTA and CDR2 FQGNSA. The CDR3 covers 17 residues. V shed 1 base, J shed 1 base, and the junction held 8 bases outside the gene matches. Here the CDR3 reads CASSLGGSGAIQETQYF. The CDR3 DNA sequence: TGTGCCAGCAGCTTAGGGGGTAGCGGGGCGATCCAAGAGACCCAGTACTTC.

This clonotype has ten or more counts. The chain employs TRBV10-2 and TRBJ2-7; D is unresolved. Germline CDR1 WSHSY, CDR2 SAAADI. The germline V and J ends were trimmed by 3 bases and 1 base, with 7 bases remaining between them. The CDR3 totals 13 residues. The CDR3 loop reads CASSDGLSYEQYF. The CDR3, as DNA: TGCGCCAGCAGTGACGGCCTTTCCTACGAGCAGTACTTC.

The sample holds many counts of this clonotype. The chain couples TRBV4-1 to TRBJ1-5; unclear D gene. CDR1 is MGHRA, CDR2 YSYEKL, per germline. V was clipped by 1 base and J by 12 bases, with 19 bases between them. The length of the CDR3 is 15 residues. The DNA of the CDR3 is TGCGCCAGCAGCCAAGTCCGATTGGGAATCGGGTTCCAGCATTTT. Encoded protein: CASSQVRLGIGFQHF.

The sample holds many counts of this clonotype. The gene calls are TRBV2 and TRBJ2-5; D may be TRBD1 or TRBD2 (5 bases each). Between the trimmed V and J ends, which lost 10 bases and 2 bases, there was a span of 26 bases. Germline V gene lookup returns CDR1 SNHLY and CDR2 FYNNEI. The length of the CDR3 is 17 residues. CDR3 loop: CAILFLTDSGRQETQYF. DNA for the CDR3: TGTGCCATCCTTTTTCTGACCGACTCGGGACGTCAAGAGACCCAGTACTTC.

This clonotype occurred many times. The genes are TRBV4-1 and TRBJ1-3; TRBD1 matches at 7 bases. Trimming cost V 3 bases and J 1 base; bases outside gene matches: 6. This CDR3 comprises 16 residues. Looked up from germline, CDR1 is MGHRA and CDR2 is YSYEKL. Here the CDR3 reads CASSQPTGSSGNTIYF. DNA of the CDR3: TGCGCCAGCAGCCAGCCGACAGGGTCGTCTGGAAACACCATATATTTT.

In its sample, this clonotype was seen many times. The chain carries TRBV6-6 and TRBJ2-7, with a possible D match to TRBD1 (6 bases). The CDR3 has 15 residues. Germline V lookup: CDR1 MNHNY, CDR2 SVGAGI (reference sequence). V lost 4 bases to trimming and J lost 0 bases, with 13 bases between them. This CDR3 is CASSSNRDISYEQYF. CDR3 in DNA: TGTGCCAGCAGTTCCAACCGGGACATCTCCTACGAGCAGTACTTC.

Ten or more counts support this clonotype. This rearrangement joins TRBV21-1 to TRBJ2-7; the table's D gene call, TRBD2, was not cross checked with the DNA. TRBV21-1 is a pseudogene locus. The CDR3 loop spans 19 amino acids. CDR3 DNA: TGTGCCAGCAGTAGGAAGGGGGGACTAGCGGGAGAGAGCTCCTACGAGCAGTACTTC. Encoded protein: CASSRKGGLAGESSYEQYF.

The V gene is TRBV20-1, the J gene TRBJ2-3; D is undetermined. Trimming left V 1 base short and J 2 bases short, with 10 bases between. The CDR3 loop spans 14 amino acids. Germline CDR1 is DFQATT and CDR2 is SNEGSKA (reference sequence). The CDR3 sequence is CSARGYGPTDTQYF. The DNA of the CDR3 is TGCAGTGCTAGAGGGTACGGCCCCACAGATACGCAGTATTTT.

In this sample, this clonotype turned up many times. This chain joins TRBV5-6 and TRBJ1-6; D might be TRBD1 (5 bases). Germline CDR1 reads SGHDT; CDR2 reads YYEEEE. This CDR3 is built from 14 residues. V was trimmed by 4 bases and J by 5 bases, leaving 10 bases between them. CDR3 sequence: CASSIRENNSPLHF. In DNA, the CDR3 is TGTGCCAGCAGCATCAGGGAGAATAATTCACCCCTCCACTTT.

The sample holds many counts of this clonotype. The chain is built from TRBV7-9 and TRBJ2-5; D remains unclear. This CDR3 has 10 amino acids. Deletions cut 11 bases from V and 8 bases from J, with 12 bases between. CDR1 is SEHNR, CDR2 FQNEAQ, per germline (reference sequence). The CDR3 DNA reads TGTGCCGGCGACTCAGGAACCCAGTACTTC. Translating it yields CAGDSGTQYF. Full variable domain (remainder filled in from reference TRBV7-9 and TRBJ2-5): DTGVSQNPRHKITKRGQNVTFRCDPISEHNRLYWYRQTLGQGPEFLTYFQNEAQLEKSRLLSDRFSAERPKGSFSTLEIQRTEQGDSAMYLCAGDSGTQYFGPGTRLLVL.